This section outlines one T cell receptor beta chain sequence together with its context. Its antigen is unknown. The data derive from a study of vaccination and CD4 T cells after COVID-19. Across the study: Two doses of either BNT162b2 or mRNA-1273 vaccine were given to participants.

Oncomine TCR Beta short-read sequencing was applied to DNA from cultured CD4+ T cells. Cultured CD4+ T cells yielded the extracted genomic DNA. TCRdb recomputed calls from the PCR reads with MiXCR, one row per CDR3 protein. Of 7,500 to 9,500 distinct CDR3 sequences listed, roughly 27% are singletons. The treatment is: approximately 10-day PBMC culture with coronavirus spike peptide pools or control peptides (ViraFEST assay). Unexposed donor CD4+ T cells predated the COVID-19 pandemic, collected 2011-2018. The culture of roughly 2 million PBMCs per well included 9.5 to 10 IU/ml IL-2 and roughly 10 ug/ml peptide pools. Trimming at V came to 5 bases and at J to 6 bases, leaving 8 bases not matched to a gene. Per germline, CDR1 SEHNR and CDR2 FQNEAQ (reference sequence). The CDR3 runs to 15 residues.

This rearrangement joins TRBV7-9 to TRBJ2-7; 12 bases align to TRBD1. This sequence was found in a human donor in good health. The sample comprised CD4+ T cells from blood, cultured in vitro. CDR3 DNA: TGTGCCAGCAGCAAAGGGGACAGGGGGCATGGCGAGCAGTACTTC. As protein: CASSKGDRGHGEQYF.